Following are 4 T cell receptor beta chains from one sample sequenced in a study of CD8 T cells in ankylosing spondylitis. MiXCR, applied by TCRdb to the 5' RACE reads, yields one record per CDR3 protein. The repertoire holds approximately 25,000 distinct CDR3 sequences, with about a sixth as singletons. The material sequenced was blood. These receptors were obtained from a male donor with ankylosing spondylitis or in good health (not recorded which).

The V and J genes are TRBV3-1 and TRBJ2-1; no definite D call. The germline gives CDR1 LGHDT, CDR2 YNNKEL (reference sequence). CDR3 length: 15 residues. Between the trimmed V and J ends, which lost 3 bases and 7 bases, there was a span of 16 bases. The CDR3 spells CASSQMVGPINEQFF. The CDR3 DNA reads TGTGCCAGCAGCCAGATGGTCGGGCCGATAAATGAGCAGTTCTTC.

This clonotype was picked up many times. V usage is TRBV7-3 and J usage is TRBJ2-1; 10 positions match TRBD2. Germline lookup yields CDR1 SGHTA and CDR2 FQGTGA. The trim removed 3 bases at V and 7 bases at J, leaving 6 bases unmatched. The length of the CDR3 is 15 residues. The CDR3 DNA sequence: TGTGCCAGCAGCTTGACAGCGGGAGGGCCAAATGAGCAGTTCTTC. Translation gives CASSLTAGGPNEQFF.

This clonotype appeared a few times. The chain combines TRBV2 with TRBJ2-1; 7 nucleotides line up with TRBD1. Germline values: CDR1 SNHLY, CDR2 FYNNEI. The J segment lost 1 base and the V segment lost 6 bases, leaving 3 bases of the junction unmatched. This CDR3 is 14 amino acids long. In DNA form, the CDR3 reads TGTGCCAGCAGGGGGGACAGTTCCTACAATGAGCAGTTCTTC. Translated, it gives CASRGDSSYNEQFF.

J is TRBJ2-1 and V is TRBV5-1, with 10 nucleotides matching TRBD2. With V trimmed by 4 bases and J by 7 bases, 14 bases remained unmatched. The CDR3 length is 17 residues. The germline V gene encodes CDR1 SGHRS and CDR2 YFSETQ. The CDR3 spells CASSILAGLHGSNEQFF. Here the CDR3 DNA reads TGCGCCAGCAGCATACTAGCGGGGCTTCACGGGAGTAATGAGCAGTTCTTC.